These 6 T cell receptor beta chains were sequenced from one sample in a study of spatial heterogeneity in lung cancer. Whole-study findings and limits: One measure, the expanded intratumoral alpha and beta TCR count, tracked tumor mutation counts.

Using its own MiXCR run on the 5' RACE reads, TCRdb lists one record per CDR3 protein. There are over 4,500 distinct CDR3 sequences in the sample; less than 40% occur only once, and approximately 14% lies in the top ten. What these receptors recognize is not known. Indicated time point: sample taken at primary tumor resection. The source was lung tumor tissue, collected at surgery. These receptor sequences come from a male donor with early-stage non-small cell lung cancer.

In this sample, this clonotype turned up a few times. The chain recombines TRBV20-1 with TRBJ2-1, with 9 bases aligning to TRBD2. The CDR3 is 15 residues long. Looked up from germline, CDR1 is DFQATT and CDR2 is SNEGSKA (reference sequence). Losses at the gene ends were 0 bases for V and 6 bases for J; bases not matched to a gene: 6. The CDR3: CSARDVAGVANEQFF. The DNA of the CDR3 is TGCAGTGCTAGAGATGTAGCGGGAGTAGCCAATGAGCAGTTCTTC.

V and J are TRBV2 and TRBJ2-4; D remains ambiguous. In germline, CDR1 is SNHLY, CDR2 FYNNEI. This CDR3 region has 15 residues. V dropped 8 bases and J dropped 0 bases, with 14 bases sitting between them. CDR3 amino acids: CASGTATLAKNIQYF. The CDR3 DNA reads as TGTGCCAGCGGCACAGCCACCCTAGCCAAAAACATTCAGTACTTC.

The chain uses TRBV7-2 and TRBJ2-3, with D perhaps TRBD1 (7 bases). The V end was cut by 5 bases, the J end by 0 bases, with 15 bases between. The CDR3 spans 16 residues. CDR1 is SGHTA, CDR2 FQGNSA, per germline. The CDR3 region has the DNA TGTGCCAGCAGCGCGCGACAGGGAGGTAGCACAGATACGCAGTATTTT. Residues: CASSARQGGSTDTQYF.

The chain recombines TRBV12-5 with TRBJ2-5, with TRBD1 as a possible D gene (6 bases). Germline assignment: CDR1 LGHNT and CDR2 FRNRAP. The CDR3 is made up of 15 amino acids. The V gene lost 0 bases and the J gene lost 2 bases, with 10 bases spanning the gap. The DNA of the CDR3 is TGTGCTAGTGGTTTGGTACAGGGACATCAAGAGACCCAGTACTTC. Translated, it gives CASGLVQGHQETQYF.

By proportion, this clonotype is medium-sized. V and J are TRBV6-6 and TRBJ2-3, with D unclear. Per the germline V gene, CDR1 is MNHNY and CDR2 is SVGAGI (reference sequence). The CDR3 totals 10 residues. The CDR3 nucleotides are TGTGCTGTGGGTTCAGATACGCAGTATTTT. Translated, it gives CAVGSDTQYF.

This clonotype is medium-sized within its sample. This rearrangement joins TRBV18 to TRBJ1-2, with D unclear. The germline CDR1 and CDR2 sequences are KGHSH and LQKENI. The length of the CDR3 is 14 residues. Trimming pared 6 bases from V and 6 bases from J, leaving 17 bases between. The CDR3 is CASSNLKEGHGYTF. CDR3 sequence (DNA): TGTGCCAGCTCGAACCTAAAAGAAGGGCATGGCTACACCTTC.